Below are 9 T cell receptor beta chains sequenced from a single sample in a study of tumor-infiltrating lymphocytes in primary liver carcinoma. Both RNA and DNA were isolated together from around 18-30 mg of bulk tissue that had not been sorted. With a constant-region primer, TCR beta cDNA was made from approximately 520 ng of total RNA. Employing slightly modified ARM-PCR, three nested multiplex PCR rounds were run, and these gave rise to the TCR beta libraries. The first two PCR rounds used TRBV1-TRBV30 primers with a Cbeta primer, around 10 cycles each. A single record per CDR3 protein comes from TCRdb applying MiXCR to the multiplex PCR reads. The sample has about 22,000 distinct CDR3 sequences; about 84% are singletons. The sample taken for sequencing was liver tumor tissue from sampling region 2. Indicated subset: tumor region T2, inferior pole. The receptors here all came from a woman in her twenties or thirties with primary liver carcinoma and hepatitis B virus infection.

About this clonotype itself: A junction boundary mismatches the germline segment, possibly from a read error. The chain links TRBV11-2 to TRBJ1-2; D uncertain. The length of the CDR3 is 16 residues. Germline assignment: CDR1 SGHAT and CDR2 FQNNGV. CDR3 coding DNA: TGTGCCAGCAGCCCACGAGGCGGGGTTTGGAGCTGTGGGCACACTTTC. Protein sequence: CASSPRGGVWSCGHTF.

To note about this clonotype: A read error may account for a junction end that differs from germline. This chain joins TRBV11-2 and TRBJ2-1, with D maybe TRBD1 (6 bases). CDR3 length equals 13 residues. From germline, CDR1 is SGHAT and CDR2 FQNNGV. The CDR3 is CAISLRQGFEQLF. In DNA, the CDR3 is TGTGCCATCAGCTTAAGGCAGGGGTTTGAGCAGCTCTTC.

Of note for this clonotype: Relative to the germline gene, one junction end is altered; a read error may explain this. The chain links TRBV10-3 to TRBJ2-7; the match to TRBD2 covers 7 bases. CDR1 ENHRY and CDR2 SYGVKD come from the germline V gene. The CDR3 loop spans 12 amino acids. In nucleotides, the CDR3 is TGTGCCATCAGTGAAAGGGACTACGAGCAGTATTTC. It is translated as CAISERDYEQYF.

On this clonotype itself: The junction shows a germline mismatch at one end, possibly a read error. The gene calls are TRBV5-6 and TRBJ1-6; D call uncertain. This CDR3 has 14 amino acids. CDR1 and CDR2 from the germline V gene are SGHDT and YYEEEE. CDR3 DNA sequence: TGTGCCAGCAACTTGGTTCCACTGGGATCACCCCTCCACTTT. It translates to CASNLVPLGSPLHF.

This clonotype was seen a handful of times. No conserved phenylalanine or tryptophan ends this CDR3, so it is likely a read error. CDR3 bases: TGTGTCAGTAGTTATCAGTACACAGATACGCAGTATTCT. Protein product: CVSSYQYTDTQYS. The rearrangement links TRBV12-3 or TRBV12-4 to TRBJ2-3; D is uncertain. The CDR3 totals 13 residues.

This clonotype was recorded only once. The conserved phenylalanine or tryptophan normally closing the CDR3 is absent here, so this likely arose from a read error. The J gene is TRBJ2-1, the V gene TRBV4-3, with D hard to call. V was cut by 10 bases and J by 9 bases, with 25 bases left in between. Germline-derived CDR1 and CDR2 are LGHNA and YSLEER. CDR3 length: 15 amino acids. CDR3 amino acids: CAISQGMKGSGEQFS. In DNA, the CDR3 is TGCGCCATCAGTCAAGGCATGAAAGGGTCCGGTGAGCAGTTCTCC.

CDR3 region: CAIGQLPQGKGGAKAFF. For the CDR3, the DNA is TGTGCCATCGGTCAACTCCCCCAGGGGAAGGGGGGGGCTAAAGCTTTCTTT. V is TRBV12-3 or TRBV12-4 and J is TRBJ1-1; weak D call: TRBD1 (6 bases). With 10 bases removed from V and 9 bases from J, the gap between germline ends came to 33 bases. The CDR3 covers 17 residues.

Note on this clonotype: A much larger clonotype is one base distant, so this may be a read error. The chain is built from TRBV19 and TRBJ1-6, with TRBD1 matching over 8 bases. CDR1 and CDR2 (germline): LNHDA, SQIVND (reference sequence). J gave up 7 bases and V 11 bases, and 10 bases lay outside the gene matches. This CDR3 comprises 14 residues. The CDR3, as DNA: TGTGCCTGCTCGGACAGGGTGGGCAATTCACCCCTCCACTTT. Its protein product is CACSDRVGNSPLHF.

Note on this clonotype: A read error may produce the germline difference seen at one junction end. The rearrangement uses TRBV6-5 and TRBJ2-6, with D maybe TRBD2 (7 bases). The CDR3 spans 18 residues. The germline V gene encodes CDR1 MNHEY and CDR2 SVGAGI. The CDR3 nucleotides read TGTGCCAGCAAGATATACGGGGGGCGCGTCTCTGGGGCCAACGTCCTGACTTTT. This gives the protein CASKIYGGRVSGANVLTF.